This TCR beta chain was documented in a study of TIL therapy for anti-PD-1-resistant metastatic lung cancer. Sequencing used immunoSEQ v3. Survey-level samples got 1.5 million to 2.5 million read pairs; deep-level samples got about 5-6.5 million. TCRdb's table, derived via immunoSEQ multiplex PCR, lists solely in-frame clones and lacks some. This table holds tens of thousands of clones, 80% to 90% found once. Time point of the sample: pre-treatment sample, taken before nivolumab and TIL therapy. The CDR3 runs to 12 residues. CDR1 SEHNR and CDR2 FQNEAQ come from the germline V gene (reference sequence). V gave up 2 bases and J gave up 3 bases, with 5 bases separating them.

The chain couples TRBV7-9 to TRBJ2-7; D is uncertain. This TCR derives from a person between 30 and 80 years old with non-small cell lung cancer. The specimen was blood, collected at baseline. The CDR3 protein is CASSLRLYEQYF. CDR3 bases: TGTGCCAGCAGCTTACGTCTCTACGAGCAGTACTTC.